These 20 T cell receptor beta chains share one sample of origin, sequenced in a study of chemoradiotherapy in HPV16-positive cancers. The repertoire was sequenced with immunoSEQ multiplex PCR; TCRdb's copy has only in-frame clones and lacks some. This table has nearly 35,000 clones, about nine tenths appearing once. The material was blood, obtained from a patient who underwent chemoradiotherapy. Receptors originate from a human donor with HPV-associated anogenital cancer.

This chain connects TRBV7-2 to TRBJ2-2; weak D call: TRBD1 (6 bases). Trimming stripped 5 bases from V and 6 bases from J, with 16 bases between. The CDR3 totals 15 residues. The germline V gene encodes CDR1 SGHTA and CDR2 FQGNSA. In DNA, the CDR3 is TGTGCCAGCAGCCTGCACAGGACAGTTCCCGGGGAGCTGTTTTTT. It translates to CASSLHRTVPGELFF.

The chain has TRBV19 and TRBJ1-1; TRBD1 is a possible D gene (6 bases). The CDR3 has 14 amino acids. The V and J ends lost 3 bases and 5 bases respectively, with 13 bases between them. Germline CDR1 LNHDA, CDR2 SQIVND (reference sequence). The CDR3 DNA is TGTGCCAGTAGTATTGGGCAGGGGACGACTGAAGCTTTCTTT. Translated, it gives CASSIGQGTTEAFF.

This chain uses TRBV5-4 with TRBJ1-1; no definite D call. The ends were cut back, 0 bases at V and 0 bases at J, with 9 bases in the middle. This CDR3 is built from 15 residues. CDR1 is SGHNT, CDR2 YYREEE, per germline (reference sequence). CDR3 bases: TGTGCCAGCAGCTTGGTTGAGCGTATGAACACTGAAGCTTTCTTT. Encoded protein: CASSLVERMNTEAFF. The whole variable domain, filled in from reference TRBV5-4 and TRBJ1-1, reads ETGVTQSPTHLIKTRGQQVTLRCSSQSGHNTVSWYQQALGQGPQFIFQYYREEENGRGNFPPRFSGLQFPNYSSELNVNALELDDSALYLCASSLVERMNTEAFFGQGTRLTVV.

This clone was observed a few times. This chain uses TRBV7-9 with TRBJ1-1; perhaps TRBD1 as D (5 bases). The CDR3 has 16 residues. The ends were cut back, 2 bases at V and 3 bases at J, with 16 bases in the middle. Germline V gives CDR1 SEHNR, CDR2 FQNEAQ (reference sequence). The CDR3 coding sequence is TGTGCCAGCAGCTTAACGGCAGGGCCGAGGGACACTGAAGCTTTCTTT. It codes for CASSLTAGPRDTEAFF.

In this sample, this clone turned up once. V usage is TRBV6-1 and J usage is TRBJ1-4; unclear D gene. Trimming left V 2 bases short and J 11 bases short, with 18 bases between. The germline gives CDR1 MNHNS, CDR2 SASEGT. The CDR3 spans 15 residues. In DNA form, the CDR3 reads TGTGCCAGCAGTGAACCGGGCCAGCCTCCCGAGAAACTGTTTTTT. This codes for CASSEPGQPPEKLFF.

The chain links TRBV7-3 to TRBJ2-3; no definite D call. The CDR3 length is 15 residues. V lost 1 base to trimming and J lost 3 bases, with 11 bases between them. CDR1 and CDR2 from the germline V gene are SGHTA and FQGTGA. As DNA, the CDR3 is TGTGCCAGCAGCTTAATCCGGACGCGGACAGATACGCAGTATTTT. As protein: CASSLIRTRTDTQYF.

This rearrangement joins TRBV30 to TRBJ2-3, with D possibly matching TRBD1 (6 bases). From germline, CDR1 is GTSNPN and CDR2 SVGIG (reference sequence). Between the trimmed V and J ends, which lost 0 bases and 7 bases, there was a span of 14 bases. The CDR3 runs 14 residues. CDR3 DNA: TGTGCCTGGAGTGTCGAGTTTAGGGGGAATACGCAGTATTTT. Translation: CAWSVEFRGNTQYF.

V is TRBV7-2 and J is TRBJ1-2, with TRBD1 as a possible D gene (5 bases). Trimming pared 6 bases from V and 4 bases from J, leaving 15 bases between. Germline assignment: CDR1 SGHTA and CDR2 FQGNSA. The CDR3 totals 14 residues. This chain's CDR3 is CASRTGRISYGYTF. Here the CDR3 DNA reads TGTGCCAGCAGAACGGGACGTATCAGCTATGGCTACACCTTC.

The chain couples TRBV2 to TRBJ1-2; D is undetermined. Germline V gene lookup returns CDR1 SNHLY and CDR2 FYNNEI. This CDR3 has 15 amino acids. Between the trimmed V and J ends, which lost 3 bases and 1 base, there was a span of 12 bases. This CDR3 reads CASSDWSDFNYGYTF. The CDR3 DNA is TGTGCCAGCAGTGACTGGTCAGACTTTAACTATGGCTACACCTTC. The whole variable domain, filled in from reference TRBV2 and TRBJ1-2, reads EPEVTQTPSHQVTQMGQEVILRCVPISNHLYFYWYRQILGQKVEFLVSFYNNEISEKSEIFDDQFSVERPDGSNFTLKIRSTKLEDSAMYFCASSDWSDFNYGYTFGSGTRLTVV.

This chain connects TRBV11-2 to TRBJ2-1, with TRBD2 matching 14 bases. J lost 8 bases, V lost 2 bases, and 8 bases had no gene match. The CDR3 loop spans 17 amino acids. Germline lookup yields CDR1 SGHAT and CDR2 FQNNGV. CDR3 protein: CASSLIPTSGGDYEQFF. The CDR3 coding sequence is TGTGCCAGCAGCTTAATCCCGACTAGCGGGGGGGATTATGAGCAGTTCTTC.

The chain joins TRBV7-9 to TRBJ1-6; D remains ambiguous. The germline V gene encodes CDR1 SEHNR and CDR2 FQNEAQ (reference sequence). V dropped 5 bases and J dropped 10 bases, with 9 bases sitting between them. This CDR3 has 12 residues. The DNA for the CDR3 is TGTGCCAGCAGCCTCCACGGGTCACCCCTCCACTTT. Residues: CASSLHGSPLHF.

The genes are TRBV5-1 and TRBJ2-2, with D hard to call. The CDR3 sequence is 14 residues long. Germline V gene lookup returns CDR1 SGHRS and CDR2 YFSETQ. The V end was cut by 0 bases, the J end by 4 bases, with 7 bases between. CDR3 residues: CASSLDEITGELFF. CDR3 in DNA: TGCGCCAGCAGCTTGGACGAGATCACCGGGGAGCTGTTTTTT.

The sample holds one count of this clone. The chain carries TRBV4-1 and TRBJ2-2, with 9 bases aligning to TRBD1. J gave up 4 bases and V 2 bases, and 14 bases lay outside the gene matches. This CDR3 is 19 amino acids long. Germline values: CDR1 MGHRA, CDR2 YSYEKL. The CDR3 DNA sequence: TGCGCCAGCAGCCAAATCTCCCTGGGACAGGGTAAGCCCACCGGGGAGCTGTTTTTT. Its translation is CASSQISLGQGKPTGELFF.

The rearrangement joins TRBV9 to TRBJ2-1; possible D gene TRBD2, 7 bases. Germline V gene lookup returns CDR1 SGDLS and CDR2 YYNGEE. The V gene lost 3 bases and the J gene lost 4 bases, with 17 bases spanning the gap. CDR3 size: 16 residues. This CDR3 is CASSGGGENMYNEQFF. The CDR3 region has the DNA TGTGCCAGCAGCGGGGGGGGCGAGAATATGTACAATGAGCAGTTCTTC.

This clone was counted between two and nine times. This rearrangement joins TRBV11-3 to TRBJ2-3; 14 nucleotides agree with TRBD2. J was trimmed by 0 bases and V by 3 bases; bases with no gene match: 2. The CDR3 has 17 residues. Per the germline V gene, CDR1 is SGHNT and CDR2 is YENEEA. The CDR3, as DNA: TGTGCCAGCAGCTTGGGACTAGCGGGGGCAAGCACAGATACGCAGTATTTT. It codes for CASSLGLAGASTDTQYF.

This rearrangement joins TRBV18 to TRBJ2-2, with no clear D. This CDR3 region has 12 residues. V lost 1 base, J lost 8 bases, and 5 bases lay in between. Germline CDR1 and CDR2: KGHSH and LQKENI. CDR3 DNA: TGTGCCAGCTCACCACGAGAGGGGGAGCTGTTTTTT. Encoded protein: CASSPREGELFF.

This chain joins TRBV7-2 and TRBJ2-7, with TRBD2 matching over 7 bases. The CDR3 is 16 amino acids. Germline CDR1 and CDR2: SGHTA and FQGNSA. The ends lost 3 bases at V and 3 bases at J; junction bases unmatched: 11. CDR3 loop: CASSLVERGLFYEQYF. CDR3 coding DNA: TGTGCCAGCAGCTTGGTTGAGCGGGGATTGTTCTACGAGCAGTACTTC.

This chain joins TRBV28 and TRBJ2-5, with a weak D call TRBD1 (5 bases). The CDR3 contains 16 residues. Germline assignment: CDR1 MDHEN and CDR2 SYDVKM. The V end was cut by 1 base, the J end by 5 bases, with 17 bases between. CDR3 bases: TGTGCCAGCAGTTTATCCAGGGCCAACGGAAAGGAGACCCAGTACTTC. Its translation is CASSLSRANGKETQYF. Looking up the rest from reference TRBV28 and TRBJ2-5 gives the full variable domain: DVKVTQSSRYLVKRTGEKVFLECVQDMDHENMFWYRQDPGLGLRLIYFSYDVKMKEKGDIPEGYSVSREKKERFSLILESASTNQTSMYLCASSLSRANGKETQYFGPGTRLLVL.

The genes are TRBV11-2 and TRBJ1-1, with unresolved D. The V end lost 8 bases, the J end lost 7 bases, and 14 bases lay between the germline ends. CDR3 length: 12 residues. Germline CDR1 is SGHAT and CDR2 is FQNNGV. CDR3 coding DNA: TGTGCCAGCGTCAGGACCGAACTTGAAGCTTTCTTT. The encoded protein is CASVRTELEAFF.

The chain has TRBV11-2 and TRBJ1-1, with D unclear. Germline CDR1 is SGHAT and CDR2 is FQNNGV. This CDR3 contains 12 residues. The V gene lost 4 bases and the J gene lost 1 base, with 4 bases spanning the gap. This CDR3 is CASSWGNTEAFF. The CDR3 DNA sequence: TGTGCCAGCAGCTGGGGGAACACTGAAGCTTTCTTT.